This TCR beta chain came from a study of shared clonotypes between healthy human individuals. Comments on this clone: Antigen unknown.

Findings and limits, study-wide: Clonotype sharing levels among donors were expected to vary with sequencing depth.

The repertoire was sequenced with immunoSEQ multiplex PCR; TCRdb's copy has only in-frame clones and lacks some. Among some 1,100,000 clones listed, approximately 80% were seen once. V trimming: 3 bases; J trimming: 6 bases; junction bases outside the gene matches: 10. The length of the CDR3 is 15 residues. Germline values: CDR1 MDHEN, CDR2 SYDVKM. The sequenced sample was memory CD4+ T cells from PBMCs. Subset described: CD45RA-negative fraction. V gene TRBV28 combines with J gene TRBJ1-2; TRBD1 matches 7 bases. The origin of this receptor is a young man in good health. Some clones in this sample may be carry-over from other donors' samples. The CDR3 DNA reads as TGTGCCAGCAGTTTCCCCCCGACACAGGGGAATGGCTACACCTTC. It specifies CASSFPPTQGNGYTF.